This T cell receptor (beta chain) was identified in a study of shared clonotypes between healthy human individuals. Germline CDR1 and CDR2: LGHNA and YSLEER. Deletions cut 0 bases from V and 0 bases from J, with 15 bases between. The CDR3 extends over 18 amino acids. Over several immunoSEQ plates, each subset's genomic DNA was distributed in even portions. Assay used: immunoSEQ multiplex PCR; TCRdb lists only in-frame clones, some missing. The sample contains 2 million to 2.5 million clones, about 94% of which appear only once. The specimen was naive CD4+ T cells sorted from blood. Subset of the sample: CD45RA+ positively selected. This receptor was obtained from a man between 18 and 29 years old in good health. V gene TRBV4-3 combines with J gene TRBJ2-1; no clear D. CDR3 amino acids: CASSQDRDGISSYNEQFF. The CDR3 nucleotides read TGCGCCAGCAGCCAAGATCGAGATGGGATAAGCTCCTACAATGAGCAGTTCTTC.